The 7 T cell receptor beta chains in this list originate from one sample, sequenced in a study of T cells in Graves' hyperthyroidism and ophthalmopathy. TCR beta CDR3 regions were amplified from RNA. Researchers ran a first-round RT-PCR on the TCR CDR3 using the HTBI primer set. One entry per CDR3 protein, called by TCRdb with MiXCR from the multiplex PCR reads. The sample holds approximately 370,000 distinct CDR3 sequences, about 18% seen once. The sample comprised blood. The source of these receptors is a woman in her twenties or thirties with Graves' hyperthyroidism that later progressed to Graves' ophthalmopathy.

CDR3 DNA sequence: TGTGCCAGCAGCTTTGCCAAGACCTACGAGCAGTACTTC. Its protein is CASSFAKTYEQYF. The V call is TRBV7-9, the J call TRBJ2-7; D not certain. Germline CDR1 SEHNR, CDR2 FQNEAQ (reference sequence). This CDR3 region has 13 residues. Trimming shortened V by 3 bases and J by 2 bases, and 8 bases separated the two germline ends.

The rearrangement joins TRBV7-2 to TRBJ2-3; TRBD1 matches at 7 bases. V lost 1 base to trimming and J lost 4 bases; unmatched junction nucleotides: 8. The CDR3 runs to 16 residues. Germline V gene data show CDR1 as SGHTA and CDR2 as FQGNSA. The CDR3 loop is CASSLDSAGGPDTQYF. The DNA of the CDR3 is TGTGCCAGCAGCTTAGATTCGGCAGGGGGACCAGATACGCAGTATTTT.

This clonotype was recorded once. This chain joins TRBV20-1 and TRBJ2-1; D is possibly TRBD2 (6 bases). CDR3 length: 13 residues. V lost 3 bases to trimming and J lost 7 bases, with 13 bases between them. In germline, CDR1 is DFQATT, CDR2 SNEGSKA (reference sequence). CDR3 bases: TGCAGTGCTAGCGGGAGCTGGGAAAATGAGCAGTTCTTC. This gives the protein CSASGSWENEQFF.

This clonotype was seen more than once but under ten times. The CDR3 DNA is TGTGCCAGCAGTTTACCGACAGGACACACTGAAGCTTTCTTT. Residues: CASSLPTGHTEAFF. This chain uses TRBV28 with TRBJ1-1, with D possibly TRBD1 on 6 matching bases. CDR1 MDHEN and CDR2 SYDVKM come from the germline V gene. The V end lost 2 bases, the J end lost 3 bases, and 10 bases lay between the germline ends. The CDR3 spans 14 residues. Supplemented by reference TRBV28 and TRBJ1-1, the full variable domain reads DVKVTQSSRYLVKRTGEKVFLECVQDMDHENMFWYRQDPGLGLRLIYFSYDVKMKEKGDIPEGYSVSREKKERFSLILESASTNQTSMYLCASSLPTGHTEAFFGQGTRLTVV.

V and J are TRBV19 and TRBJ2-5; 8 bases map to TRBD2. V lost 0 bases and J lost 4; bases outside the gene matches: 7. The CDR3 runs to 16 residues. Per the germline V gene, CDR1 is LNHDA and CDR2 is SQIVND (reference sequence). CDR3 DNA: TGTGCCAGTAGTATAGACGGGACTAGGATAAGAGAGACCCAGTACTTC. This gives the protein CASSIDGTRIRETQYF.

V is TRBV5-6 and J is TRBJ2-1; TRBD1 might be the D (6 bases). Germline values: CDR1 SGHDT, CDR2 YYEEEE. V lost 3 bases and J 9 bases, leaving 16 bases between the germline ends. This CDR3 is built from 14 residues. The CDR3 is CASSSKRQDSEQFF. The CDR3, as DNA: TGTGCCAGCAGCTCAAAGAGACAGGATTCTGAGCAGTTCTTC. Looking up the rest from reference TRBV5-6 and TRBJ2-1 gives the full variable domain: DAGVTQSPTHLIKTRGQQVTLRCSPKSGHDTVSWYQQALGQGPQFIFQYYEEEERQRGNFPDRFSGHQFPNYSSELNVNALLLGDSALYLCASSSKRQDSEQFFGPGTRLTVL.

This clonotype was seen only a few times. The chain links TRBV7-9 to TRBJ1-6; D is perhaps TRBD1 (6 bases). V was trimmed by 7 bases and J by 2 bases, leaving 12 bases between them. Germline-derived CDR1 and CDR2 are SEHNR and FQNEAQ (reference sequence). CDR3 size: 15 residues. CDR3 coding DNA: TGTGCCAGCAACTTCCGGGACACCTATAATTCACCCCTCCACTTT. The encoded protein is CASNFRDTYNSPLHF.